This TCR beta chain was observed in a study of blood T cell repertoires in COVID-19. Overall study context: In each case, the material was cDNA or gDNA derived from T cells, B-cell-depleted T cells, or PBMCs.

In this sample, this clone turned up a few times. Only in-frame clones appear in the TCRdb table, and some are missing; sequencing was by immunoSEQ multiplex PCR. The data show under 300,000 clones, around 85% seen once. The V end lost 5 bases, the J end lost 6 bases, and 19 bases lay between the germline ends. The CDR3 totals 15 residues. Looked up from germline, CDR1 is SNHLY and CDR2 is FYNNEI. The gene calls are TRBV2 and TRBJ1-2, with a weak D call TRBD1 (5 bases). Sequenced sample: peripheral blood. The sequence was obtained from a man aged 60 to 75 with acute or convalescent COVID-19. The CDR3 DNA reads TGTGCCAGCAGTAGCCGACAGCTTACGACGGATGGCTACACCTTC. As protein: CASSSRQLTTDGYTF.